This entry lists 28 T cell receptor beta chains sequenced from one sample in a study of OX40 agonist ivuxolimab in advanced cancers. Sequenced by immunoSEQ multiplex PCR; TCRdb stores in-frame clones only, minus some. The data hold about 50,000 clones, with approximately 78% observed a single time. The specimen was CD4+ or CD8+ T cells sorted from blood, collected in a trial of the OX40 agonist ivuxolimab. The receptors stem from an adult with an advanced solid tumor such as melanoma, head and neck, liver or kidney cancer.

This chain joins TRBV5-1 and TRBJ2-1; the match to TRBD2 covers 7 bases. J was trimmed by 7 bases and V by 0 bases; bases with no gene match: 7. Germline V gives CDR1 SGHRS, CDR2 YFSETQ. The CDR3 length is 15 residues. The CDR3 bases are TGCGCCAGCAGCTTGGCTGGGGGGGTCTTAAATGAGCAGTTCTTC. Translating gives CASSLAGGVLNEQFF.

The V gene is TRBV19, the J gene TRBJ2-2; weak D call: TRBD1 (6 bases). CDR3 length: 16 residues. V was cut by 7 bases and J by 1 base, with 16 bases left in between. Per germline, CDR1 LNHDA and CDR2 SQIVND (reference sequence). The chain's CDR3 is CASTPTQGQNTGELFF. CDR3 coding DNA: TGTGCCAGTACCCCGACCCAGGGACAGAACACCGGGGAGCTGTTTTTT. The complete variable domain, with remaining parts taken from reference TRBV19 and TRBJ2-2, reads DGGITQSPKYLFRKEGQNVTLSCEQNLNHDAMYWYRQDPGQGLRLIYYSQIVNDFQKGDIAEGYSVSREKKESFPLTVTSAQKNPTAFYLCASTPTQGQNTGELFFGEGSRLTVL.

V gene TRBV6-6 combines with J gene TRBJ1-5, with D hard to call. From germline, CDR1 is MNHNY and CDR2 SVGAGI (reference sequence). Trimming shortened V by 8 bases and J by 7 bases, and 15 bases separated the two germline ends. The CDR3 consists of 13 residues. Here the CDR3 DNA reads TGTGCCAGCCAACTAACAAAAGGGCAGCCCCAGCATTTT. Translating it yields CASQLTKGQPQHF.

The J gene is TRBJ2-5, the V gene TRBV10-3, with D maybe TRBD2 (7 bases). Trimming removed 2 bases from V and 5 bases from J, with 12 bases in between. CDR3 length: 14 residues. Germline V gives CDR1 ENHRY, CDR2 SYGVKD. The CDR3 nucleotides are TGTGCCATCAGTGAGAGGGGGGGGGATGAGACCCAGTACTTC. Residues: CAISERGGDETQYF.

CDR3 nucleotides: TGTGCCAGCAGCTTAGGTGGACGAGGCTACGAGCAGTACTTC. This sequence encodes CASSLGGRGYEQYF. V and J are TRBV11-2 and TRBJ2-7; D ambiguous. Germline-derived CDR1 and CDR2 are SGHAT and FQNNGV. V lost 1 base and J 3 bases, leaving 10 bases between the germline ends. The CDR3 is made up of 14 amino acids.

This chain uses TRBV27 with TRBJ1-3; D is undetermined. The CDR3 contains 14 residues. V lost 4 bases and J 1 base, leaving 8 bases between the germline ends. Germline V gene sequence: CDR1 MNHEY, CDR2 SMNVEV (reference sequence). Written as DNA, the CDR3 is TGTGCCAGCAGTTCCCTCGGATCTGGAAACACCATATATTTT. Protein sequence: CASSSLGSGNTIYF.

The chain couples TRBV5-1 to TRBJ2-5, with 8 bases identical to TRBD1. J gave up 5 bases and V 2 bases, and 5 bases lay outside the gene matches. Germline CDR1 reads SGHRS; CDR2 reads YFSETQ. This CDR3 contains 14 residues. CDR3 sequence reads: CASSFQGARETQYF. CDR3 nucleotides: TGCGCCAGCAGCTTCCAGGGGGCCAGGGAGACCCAGTACTTC.

The chain combines TRBV10-3 with TRBJ2-2, with a tentative D call TRBD1 (6 bases). The CDR3 consists of 12 residues. V was shortened by 11 bases and J by 6 bases, with 13 bases between the two germline ends. Germline CDR1 is ENHRY and CDR2 is SYGVKD. CDR3 protein: CASNQGSGELFF. In nucleotides, the CDR3 is TGTGCCTCCAACCAGGGGTCCGGGGAGCTGTTTTTT.

This clone is deemed medium-sized. The chain carries TRBV7-8 and TRBJ2-2; D is possibly TRBD2 (5 bases). CDR3 length: 15 amino acids. Germline V gives CDR1 SGHVS, CDR2 FQNEAQ. Trimming cost V 3 bases and J 0 bases, with 8 bases left between them. The CDR3 loop is CASSFYGTNTGELFF. DNA of the CDR3: TGTGCCAGCAGCTTCTACGGGACGAACACCGGGGAGCTGTTTTTT.

The chain joins TRBV5-1 to TRBJ2-7, with no clear D. Per the germline V gene, CDR1 is SGHRS and CDR2 is YFSETQ. Deletions cut 0 bases from V and 5 bases from J, with 15 bases between. This CDR3 region has 15 residues. In DNA, the CDR3 is TGCGCCAGCAGCTTGGCTGTTGCACGAGTCCACGAGCAGTACTTC. Translated: CASSLAVARVHEQYF.

The rearrangement joins TRBV5-6 to TRBJ2-2; D unresolved. The germline gives CDR1 SGHDT, CDR2 YYEEEE. V was trimmed by 0 bases and J by 6 bases, leaving 6 bases between them. This CDR3 contains 13 residues. The CDR3 coding sequence is TGTGCCAGCAGCTTGGATGGGGCCGGGGAGCTGTTTTTT. It specifies CASSLDGAGELFF.

This clone ranks as medium-sized (0.01 to 0.1%). This sequence joins TRBV19 and TRBJ1-1, with a possible D match to TRBD1 (6 bases). The CDR3 is 14 residues long. Trimming removed 7 bases at V and 0 bases at J, with 12 bases between. The germline V gene has CDR1 LNHDA and CDR2 SQIVND (reference sequence). The DNA of the CDR3 is TGTGCCAGTACCCTGACAGGCCTGAACACTGAAGCTTTCTTT. Residues: CASTLTGLNTEAFF.

The chain uses TRBV30 and TRBJ1-1; no clear D gene. The CDR3 covers 12 residues. V dropped 5 bases and J dropped 4 bases, with 11 bases sitting between them. Germline CDR1 reads GTSNPN; CDR2 reads SVGIG (reference sequence). CDR3 loop: CAWARGLTEAFF. Here the CDR3 DNA reads TGTGCCTGGGCACGAGGGCTCACTGAAGCTTTCTTT. Full variable domain (rest looked up from reference TRBV30 and TRBJ1-1): SQTIHQWPATLVQPVGSPLSLECTVEGTSNPNLYWYRQAAGRGLQLLFYSVGIGQISSEVPQNLSASRPQDRQFILSSKKLLLSDSGFYLCAWARGLTEAFFGQGTRLTVV.

The gene calls are TRBV27 and TRBJ2-3, with unresolved D. Trimming stripped 4 bases from V and 2 bases from J, with 4 bases between. CDR3 length: 12 residues. The germline CDR1 and CDR2 sequences are MNHEY and SMNVEV (reference sequence). CDR3 sequence: CASSSFTDTQYF. The CDR3 bases are TGTGCCAGCAGTTCTTTCACAGATACGCAGTATTTT.

The V and J genes are TRBV7-2 and TRBJ2-7; 12 nucleotides match TRBD2. CDR1 and CDR2 (germline): SGHTA, FQGNSA. The V gene end was trimmed by 5 bases and the J gene end by 2 bases; junction bases not matched to a gene: 10. This CDR3 is 17 amino acids long. CDR3 coding DNA: TGTGCCAGCAGCATCCGAGAGGGACTAGCGGGTACCTACGAGCAGTACTTC. Its translation: CASSIREGLAGTYEQYF.

The chain recombines TRBV7-8 with TRBJ2-7; D is unclear. From germline, CDR1 is SGHVS and CDR2 FQNEAQ. The CDR3 loop spans 12 amino acids. V gave up 2 bases and J gave up 3 bases, with 5 bases separating them. The CDR3 nucleotides are TGTGCCAGCAGCTTAAATGACTACGAGCAGTACTTC. This codes for CASSLNDYEQYF.

This sequence joins TRBV19 and TRBJ1-2; 7 nucleotides align to TRBD1. V shed 2 bases, J shed 8 bases, and the junction held 8 bases outside the gene matches. Germline V gene sequence: CDR1 LNHDA, CDR2 SQIVND (reference sequence). The CDR3 spans 14 residues. The CDR3 DNA reads TGTGCCAGTAGTATACCAGACAGGGTAAGAGGCTACACCTTC. This translates into CASSIPDRVRGYTF. The variable domain in full, with the rest retrieved from reference TRBV19 and TRBJ1-2, is DGGITQSPKYLFRKEGQNVTLSCEQNLNHDAMYWYRQDPGQGLRLIYYSQIVNDFQKGDIAEGYSVSREKKESFPLTVTSAQKNPTAFYLCASSIPDRVRGYTFGSGTRLTVV.

V is TRBV6-1 and J is TRBJ1-5; D might be TRBD1 (5 bases). This CDR3 region has 15 residues. With 6 bases removed from V and 11 bases from J, the gap between germline ends came to 23 bases. Germline assignment: CDR1 MNHNS and CDR2 SASEGT. The CDR3 loop reads CASRSRDAPTQAQHF. The CDR3 region has the DNA TGTGCCAGCAGATCACGGGACGCTCCGACCCAAGCCCAGCATTTT.

This chain links TRBV2 with TRBJ1-1; 8 nucleotides agree with TRBD1. Germline loops: CDR1 SNHLY, CDR2 FYNNEI. V shed 7 bases and J 3 bases; nucleotides not matched to a gene: 4. CDR3 size: 13 residues. CDR3 protein: CASNSDRDTEAFF. Here the CDR3 DNA reads TGTGCCAGCAACTCGGACAGGGACACTGAAGCTTTCTTT.

This clone was counted between two and nine times. The chain is built from TRBV7-9 and TRBJ2-2, with D unresolved. Trimming cost V 2 bases and J 3 bases, with 1 base left between them. Germline V gene sequence: CDR1 SEHNR, CDR2 FQNEAQ (reference sequence). The CDR3 totals 12 residues. The CDR3 spells CASSLYTGELFF. The CDR3 DNA follows: TGTGCCAGCAGCTTATACACCGGGGAGCTGTTTTTT.

The rearrangement uses TRBV11-3 and TRBJ2-3; D possibly uses TRBD1 or TRBD2 (5 bases each). Germline CDR1 reads SGHNT; CDR2 reads YENEEA. This CDR3 region has 14 residues. Trimming left V 5 bases short and J 3 bases short, with 12 bases between. The CDR3 loop is CASSGQGPTDTQYF. CDR3 DNA: TGTGCCAGCAGCGGGCAGGGACCGACAGATACGCAGTATTTT.

A few counts support this clone. The rearrangement uses TRBV7-2 and TRBJ1-2, with D possibly TRBD1 on 5 matching bases. The CDR3 length is 15 residues. CDR1 SGHTA and CDR2 FQGNSA come from the germline V gene. The V gene lost 7 bases and the J gene lost 6 bases, with 21 bases spanning the gap. CDR3: CASMIRMGGVDGYTF. The CDR3 DNA sequence: TGTGCCAGCATGATAAGAATGGGGGGAGTCGATGGCTACACCTTC.

This chain connects TRBV10-1 to TRBJ2-1, with D perhaps assigned TRBD1 or TRBD2 (5 bases each). Germline lookup yields CDR1 WNHNN and CDR2 SYGVQD (reference sequence). This CDR3 region has 14 residues. V was clipped by 4 bases and J by 2 bases, with 9 bases between them. In DNA form, the CDR3 reads TGCGCCAGCAGTGCCCGGGGCGCCTACAATGAGCAGTTCTTC. Translated: CASSARGAYNEQFF.

The genes are TRBV6-1 and TRBJ2-5; perhaps D is TRBD1 or TRBD2 (6 bases each). This CDR3 comprises 14 residues. V shed 7 bases and J shed 4 bases, with 16 bases lying between them. Germline V gene data show CDR1 as MNHNS and CDR2 as SASEGT. The CDR3: CASKWGASGETQYF. In nucleotides, the CDR3 is TGTGCCAGCAAGTGGGGGGCATCAGGAGAGACCCAGTACTTC.

This chain connects TRBV27 to TRBJ2-7, with 8 bases fitting TRBD1. This CDR3 contains 13 residues. J lost 4 bases, V lost 10 bases, and 9 bases had no gene match. From germline, CDR1 is MNHEY and CDR2 SMNVEV (reference sequence). This chain's CDR3 is CATKQGDRYEQYF. The CDR3 nucleotides read TGTGCCACCAAACAGGGGGATAGGTACGAGCAGTACTTC.

This chain links TRBV27 with TRBJ2-5; 15 bases agree with TRBD2. From germline, CDR1 is MNHEY and CDR2 SMNVEV (reference sequence). The CDR3 runs to 18 residues. V lost 8 bases, J lost 2 bases, and 12 bases stayed unmatched. CDR3 protein: CASARTSGRGGTQETQYF. CDR3 coding DNA: TGTGCCAGCGCCAGGACTAGCGGGAGGGGGGGGACACAAGAGACCCAGTACTTC.

V gene TRBV30 combines with J gene TRBJ1-3; no definite D call. Germline lookup yields CDR1 GTSNPN and CDR2 SVGIG (reference sequence). This CDR3 region has 16 residues. Between the trimmed V and J ends, which lost 5 bases and 2 bases, there was a span of 19 bases. CDR3 in amino acids: CAWRKLATTAGNTIYF. CDR3 sequence (DNA): TGTGCCTGGCGTAAATTGGCCACCACCGCTGGAAACACCATATATTTT.

The chain combines TRBV7-8 with TRBJ1-1, with TRBD1 identical over 7 bases. Unmatched junction bases numbered 1, after V lost 2 bases and J lost 4 bases. Germline-derived CDR1 and CDR2 are SGHVS and FQNEAQ. There are 13 residues in the CDR3. The CDR3, as DNA: TGTGCCAGCAGCTTAAACAGGGGCACTGAAGCTTTCTTT. It is translated as CASSLNRGTEAFF.